The rows below give T cell receptor beta chains drawn from one sample of a study of T cell changes during pregnancy in multiple sclerosis. Sequencing was performed with immunoSEQ multiplex PCR; in TCRdb, only in-frame clones are kept and a portion is missing. This sample has about 93,000 clones, with 91% found just once. Sequenced here: peripheral blood, sampled after pregnancy. These receptors were obtained from a female donor in good health, enrolled as a control in a pregnancy study. CDR3s include the opening cysteine and the closing phenylalanine or tryptophan. The order of the fields is CDR3 protein, CDR3 DNA, D gene, V gene, J gene, clone size. A D gene is named only where the DNA matches it firmly. The size field is filled for only some rows; it gives once, few, many or a size class.

CDR3aa: CASTENQASVTEAFF
CDR3nt: TGTGCCAGCACCGAAAATCAGGCTTCAGTGACTGAAGCTTTCTTT
d_gene: .
v_gene: TRBV21-1
j_gene: TRBJ1-1
abundance: .

CDR3aa: CATSRPLGQTGNTIYF
CDR3nt: TGTGCCACCAGCAGGCCGCTGGGCCAAACTGGAAACACCATATATTTT
d_gene: .
v_gene: TRBV15
j_gene: TRBJ1-3
abundance: .

CDR3aa: CASGFSGLAYEQYF
CDR3nt: TGTGCCAGCGGCTTTTCGGGGTTAGCCTACGAGCAGTACTTC
d_gene: .
v_gene: TRBV13
j_gene: TRBJ2-7
abundance: .

CDR3aa: CASSLVVGNRNEQFF
CDR3nt: TGCGCCAGCAGCTTGGTTGTCGGGAATAGGAATGAGCAGTTCTTC
d_gene: .
v_gene: TRBV5-1
j_gene: TRBJ2-1
abundance: .

CDR3aa: CASSPSGQGYNSPLHF
CDR3nt: TGTGCCAGCTCACCCTCGGGACAGGGCTATAATTCACCCCTCCACTTT
d_gene: TRBD1
v_gene: TRBV18
j_gene: TRBJ1-6
abundance: .

CDR3aa: CASSEPGLAGGQYNEQFF
CDR3nt: TGTGCCAGCAGTGAACCGGGACTAGCGGGGGGCCAATACAATGAGCAGTTCTTC
d_gene: TRBD2
v_gene: TRBV2
j_gene: TRBJ2-1
abundance: .

CDR3aa: CASSLARGANYGYTF
CDR3nt: TGTGCCAGCAGCTTAGCGCGGGGGGCTAACTATGGCTACACCTTC
d_gene: .
v_gene: TRBV7-2
j_gene: TRBJ1-2
abundance: .

CDR3aa: CAWTRGMNTEAFF
CDR3nt: TGTGCCTGGACCAGGGGGATGAACACTGAAGCTTTCTTT
d_gene: TRBD1
v_gene: TRBV30
j_gene: TRBJ1-1
abundance: .

CDR3aa: CASSWRTGTALYEQYF
CDR3nt: TGTGCCAGCAGCTGGCGAACTGGGACAGCACTGTACGAGCAGTACTTC
d_gene: TRBD1
v_gene: TRBV7-8
j_gene: TRBJ2-7
abundance: once

CDR3aa: CASSPPGGAQHF
CDR3nt: TGCGCCAGCAGCCCCCCGGGGGGGGCCCAGCATTTT
d_gene: .
v_gene: TRBV4-1
j_gene: TRBJ1-5
abundance: once

CDR3aa: CASSLEGGRETQYF
CDR3nt: TGTGCCAGCAGCTTAGAAGGAGGGAGGGAGACCCAGTACTTC
d_gene: .
v_gene: TRBV7-9
j_gene: TRBJ2-5
abundance: .

CDR3aa: CASSLGQGGGYTF
CDR3nt: TGTGCCAGCAGCTTAGGCCAGGGGGGTGGCTACACCTTC
d_gene: TRBD1
v_gene: TRBV7-2
j_gene: TRBJ1-2
abundance: .

CDR3aa: CASSQIRDTYYGYTF
CDR3nt: TGTGCCAGCAGCCAAATCCGGGACACCTACTATGGCTACACCTTC
d_gene: .
v_gene: TRBV7-9
j_gene: TRBJ1-2
abundance: .

CDR3aa: CAISDRANYGYTF
CDR3nt: TGTGCCATCAGTGACAGGGCTAACTATGGCTACACCTTC
d_gene: .
v_gene: TRBV10-3
j_gene: TRBJ1-2
abundance: once

CDR3aa: CSVETDRLTEAFF
CDR3nt: TGCAGCGTTGAAACGGACAGGCTAACTGAAGCTTTCTTT
d_gene: TRBD1
v_gene: TRBV29-1
j_gene: TRBJ1-1
abundance: .

CDR3aa: CASSPRQAGETQYF
CDR3nt: TGTGCCAGCAGCCCCAGACAGGCCGGGGAGACCCAGTACTTC
d_gene: .
v_gene: TRBV7-6
j_gene: TRBJ2-5
abundance: .

CDR3aa: CASVDSVKETQYF
CDR3nt: TGTGCCAGCGTAGATAGCGTCAAAGAGACCCAGTACTTC
d_gene: .
v_gene: TRBV6-5
j_gene: TRBJ2-5
abundance: .

CDR3aa: CASSLSGEAQYF
CDR3nt: TGTGCCAGCAGTTTAAGCGGGGAAGCGCAGTATTTT
d_gene: TRBD2
v_gene: TRBV28
j_gene: TRBJ2-3
abundance: .

CDR3aa: CASSLGYTGELFF
CDR3nt: TGTGCCAGTAGCCTCGGTTACACCGGGGAGCTGTTTTTT
d_gene: .
v_gene: TRBV19
j_gene: TRBJ2-2
abundance: .

CDR3aa: CASSLGTSGDAYNEQFF
CDR3nt: TGTGCCAGCAGCTTAGGGACTAGCGGGGACGCCTACAATGAGCAGTTCTTC
d_gene: TRBD2
v_gene: TRBV11-2
j_gene: TRBJ2-1
abundance: .

CDR3aa: CASSQGVAGAYNEQFF
CDR3nt: TGCGCCAGCAGCCAAGGGGTGGCGGGGGCCTACAATGAGCAGTTCTTC
d_gene: TRBD2
v_gene: TRBV4-1
j_gene: TRBJ2-1
abundance: .

CDR3aa: CASRIPGGNGYTF
CDR3nt: TGCGCCAGCCGAATCCCAGGGGGTAATGGCTACACCTTC
d_gene: TRBD1
v_gene: TRBV5-1
j_gene: TRBJ1-2
abundance: .

CDR3aa: CASSRGQETQYF
CDR3nt: TGTGCCAGCAGCCGAGGGCAAGAGACCCAGTACTTC
d_gene: .
v_gene: TRBV9
j_gene: TRBJ2-5
abundance: .

CDR3aa: CASTLGTVKNIQYF
CDR3nt: TGTGCCAGTACCCTCGGGACAGTCAAAAACATTCAGTACTTC
d_gene: TRBD1
v_gene: TRBV19
j_gene: TRBJ2-4
abundance: .

CDR3aa: CASSISTGREAFF
CDR3nt: TGTGCCAGTAGTATCTCGACAGGCCGTGAAGCTTTCTTT
d_gene: .
v_gene: TRBV19
j_gene: TRBJ1-1
abundance: .

CDR3aa: CASSRDRDLTEAFF
CDR3nt: TGTGCCAGTAGCCGGGACAGGGATCTCACTGAAGCTTTCTTT
d_gene: TRBD1
v_gene: TRBV19
j_gene: TRBJ1-1
abundance: .

CDR3aa: CASSQVWQGPTNEKLFF
CDR3nt: TGTGCCAGCAGCCAAGTCTGGCAGGGCCCAACTAATGAAAAACTGTTTTTT
d_gene: .
v_gene: TRBV4-2
j_gene: TRBJ1-4
abundance: .

CDR3aa: CASSSRGDGVVDEQFF
CDR3nt: TGTGCCAGCAGCTCCAGGGGGGATGGCGTTGTGGATGAGCAGTTCTTC
d_gene: .
v_gene: TRBV9
j_gene: TRBJ2-1
abundance: .

CDR3aa: CASSLDGGSPLHF
CDR3nt: TGTGCCAGCAGCTTAGACGGGGGATCACCCCTCCACTTT
d_gene: .
v_gene: TRBV7-9
j_gene: TRBJ1-6
abundance: .

CDR3aa: CASRTDRSQNIQYF
CDR3nt: TGTGCCAGCAGAACGGACAGGAGCCAAAACATTCAGTACTTC
d_gene: TRBD1
v_gene: TRBV2
j_gene: TRBJ2-4
abundance: .

CDR3aa: CASSQRPGLLRDEQFF
CDR3nt: TGTGCCAGCAGCCAGCGTCCGGGACTACTAAGGGATGAGCAGTTCTTC
d_gene: TRBD2
v_gene: TRBV4-2
j_gene: TRBJ2-1
abundance: .